The source of this T cell receptor beta chain is a study of tumor-infiltrating lymphocytes in localized non-small cell lung cancer. For the study at large: From each patient, both tumor and uninvolved lung, non-adjacent to tumor, were sampled. General observations from the study: T-cell fraction did not differ between immunotypes IM1 and IM2.

This CDR3 is 14 amino acids long. Trimming left V 1 base short and J 0 bases short, with 6 bases between. Germline V gene lookup returns CDR1 LNHDA and CDR2 SQIVND (reference sequence). This clone was seen a handful of times. Its antigen remains unidentified. Clones were read by immunoSEQ multiplex PCR, and TCRdb kept only the in-frame ones, dropping some. This sample has 11,000 to 15,000 clones; 81% occur once, and the top ten carry approximately 2.6%. This clonotype originated in a human donor with non-small cell lung cancer. Sequencing was carried out using lung tumor tissue. The rearrangement links TRBV19 to TRBJ1-2, with D unresolved. The CDR3 DNA sequence: TGTGCCAGTAGTATAGTGTCCTCTAACTATGGCTACACCTTC. Translation gives CASSIVSSNYGYTF.